A selection of T cell receptor beta chains follows, all from one sample in a study of T cell responses to AZD1222 COVID-19 vaccine. The protocol was immunoSEQ multiplex PCR, while the TCRdb copy is restricted to in-frame clones and leaves out a portion. The sample carries 90,000 to 110,000 clones, approximately 88% recorded once. The starting material was peripheral blood, obtained on day 0 of AZD1222 vaccination. The receptors stem from an adult in good health. Each CDR3 is given with its conserved first and last residue. The D gene is left open where the match is weak. Expanded clones get a size class; other rows say once, few or many, or leave the size out.

>TRBV5-5|14|-|TRBJ1-1|-
TGTGCCAGCAGCTTGAGTGACCCCCAGGAGGGAGCTTTCTTT
CASSLSDPQEGAFF
>TRBV7-9|11|-|TRBJ2-3|-
TGTGCCAGCAGCTTGAGGGATACGCAGTATTTT
CASSLRDTQYF
>TRBV5-6|13|-|TRBJ1-2|-
TGTGCCAGCAGCTTTGGGAAAAACTATGGCTACACCTTC
CASSFGKNYGYTF
>TRBV29-1|13|-|TRBJ2-3|-
TGCAGCGTTGAATCGCAACGGGGAGATACGCAGTATTTT
CSVESQRGDTQYF
>TRBV4-3|17|-|TRBJ2-1|TRBD1
TGCGCCAGCAGCCAAGAAGCCGGGACAGGGGGCAGGAATGAGCAGTTCTTC
CASSQEAGTGGRNEQFF
>TRBV4-2|14|-|TRBJ1-2|TRBD1
TGTGCCAGCAGCCAGGGGACAGGCCTTCTGGGAGGAACCTTC
CASSQGTGLLGGTF
>TRBV5-6|15|-|TRBJ2-6|-
TGTGCCAGCAGCTCGGACTTCTCTGGGGCCAACGTCCTGACTTTC
CASSSDFSGANVLTF
>TRBV5-4|17|-|TRBJ2-2|TRBD2
TGTGCCAGCAGCCCGCAAACTAGCGGGAGGAACACCGGGGAGCTGTTTTTT
CASSPQTSGRNTGELFF
>TRBV2|14|-|TRBJ1-2|TRBD1
TGTGCCACCGCGTCCGGACAGGGAAACTATGGCTACACCTTC
CATASGQGNYGYTF
>TRBV9|13|-|TRBJ1-5|TRBD1
TGTGCCAGCAGCCCAGGGGGTGAGCAGCCCCAGCATTTT
CASSPGGEQPQHF
>TRBV5-1|15|once|TRBJ2-3|TRBD2
TGCGCCAGCAGCTCCTTGCGGGGGGGGACAGATACGCAGTATTTT
CASSSLRGGTDTQYF
>TRBV6-4|15|-|TRBJ1-6|-
TGTGCCAGCAGTGAGGGGATCGGGGGCAATTCACCCCTCCACTTT
CASSEGIGGNSPLHF
>TRBV6-5|15|-|TRBJ2-1|-
TGTGCCAGCAGTCAGGGGGGGAGCCCTTACAATGAGCAGTTCTTC
CASSQGGSPYNEQFF
>TRBV5-4|16|-|TRBJ2-3|TRBD2
TGTGCCAGCAGCTTTCCTAGCGGAGATAGCACAGATACGCAGTATTTT
CASSFPSGDSTDTQYF
>TRBV2|16|-|TRBJ2-4|TRBD2
TGTGCCAGCAGGGCGACTAGCTCCCTAGCCAAAAACATTCAGTACTTC
CASRATSSLAKNIQYF
>TRBV13|14|-|TRBJ2-7|TRBD2
TGTGCCAGCAGCTCTAGCGGGGAGTTATACGAGCAGTACTTC
CASSSSGELYEQYF
>TRBV10-1|17|-|TRBJ2-3|-
TGCGCCAGCTCTGAAGGACTCGCGGGTTGGAGCACAGATACGCAGTATTTT
CASSEGLAGWSTDTQYF
>TRBV5-6|13|once|TRBJ1-5|-
TGTGCCAGCAGCTTGGCCAGAAATCAGCCCCAGCATTTT
CASSLARNQPQHF
>TRBV5-1|12|-|TRBJ1-1|-
TGCGCCAGTACGATGGAAGGCACTGAAGCTTTCTTT
CASTMEGTEAFF
>TRBV5-8|14|-|TRBJ1-5|TRBD1
TGTGCCAGCAGTGGGGGGACAGGCCACCAGCCCCAGCATTTT
CASSGGTGHQPQHF
>TRBV4-2|14|-|TRBJ2-3|-
TGTGCCAGCAGCCAAGGGGTTAGCGGAGATACGCAGTATTTT
CASSQGVSGDTQYF
>TRBV28|15|-|TRBJ2-1|-
TGTGCCAGCAGTTTGTTTAAAGGGGTCTACAATGAGCAGTTCTTC
CASSLFKGVYNEQFF
>TRBV19|13|once|TRBJ1-3|-
TGTGCCTCGGCAGGGCACTCTGGAAACACCATATATTTT
CASAGHSGNTIYF
>TRBV4-1|17|-|TRBJ2-7|TRBD2
TGCGCCAGCAGCCAAGCGACTAGCGGGGGGGCAGCGGGGGAGCAGTACTTC
CASSQATSGGAAGEQYF
>TRBV2|16|-|TRBJ1-1|-
TGTGCCAGCAGTGAATTATTGGGGTTTGTCTCCCTGAAAGCTTTCTTT
CASSELLGFVSLKAFF
>TRBV15|12|-|TRBJ2-1|-
TGTGCCACCAGCAGGGGGTACAATGAGCAGTTCTTC
CATSRGYNEQFF
>TRBV25-1|16|-|TRBJ2-7|TRBD1
TGTGCCAGCACTCCACAGGGGACAGGGCGAACCTACGAGCAGTACTTC
CASTPQGTGRTYEQYF
>TRBV7-2|12|-|TRBJ1-5|-
TGTGCCAGCAGCTCCCTTAATCAGCCCCAGCATTTT
CASSSLNQPQHF
>TRBV19|13|-|TRBJ1-1|TRBD1
TGTGCCAGTAGACAGGGGGTGAACACTGAAGCTTTCTTT
CASRQGVNTEAFF
>TRBV20-1|14|-|TRBJ2-7|-
TGCAGTGCTAGTAGGGCGGATAGCTCCTACGAGCAGTACTTC
CSASRADSSYEQYF
>TRBV7-9|12|-|TRBJ2-2|-
TGTGCCAGCAGTTCTAGCCGCGGGGAGCTGTTTTTT
CASSSSRGELFF
>TRBV11-3|13|few|TRBJ2-3|-
TGTGCCAGCAGCTTCATGACCCCCGATACGCAGTATTTT
CASSFMTPDTQYF
>TRBV7-6|13|-|TRBJ1-6|-
TGTGCCAGCAGCCTATCCTCAGCCAAACCCCTCCACTTT
CASSLSSAKPLHF
>TRBV19|15|-|TRBJ2-1|TRBD2
TGTGCCAGTAGTCCTAGCGGGGGGGCTTACAATGAGCAGTTCTTC
CASSPSGGAYNEQFF
>TRBV5-5|16|-|TRBJ2-1|TRBD1
TGTGCCAGCAGCCTCCCCGGGACAGGGCCCTCTGATGAGCAGTTCTTC
CASSLPGTGPSDEQFF
>TRBV15|17|-|TRBJ1-4|TRBD1
TGTGCCACCAGCACAAGGTCGTGGGGACAGGGAGGAGAAAAACTGTTTTTT
CATSTRSWGQGGEKLFF
>TRBV6-1|15|-|TRBJ2-7|TRBD2
TGTGCCAGCAGTGATCGCCAAGTGCGGGGGTACGAGCAGTACTTC
CASSDRQVRGYEQYF
>TRBV14|15|-|TRBJ2-3|-
TGTGCCAGCAGCCAAGATGTCGACCTGACAGATACGCAGTATTTT
CASSQDVDLTDTQYF
>TRBV5-1|14|-|TRBJ2-1|-
TGCGCCAGCAGGGGGTCCGTTTCGAACAATGAGCAGTTCTTC
CASRGSVSNNEQFF
>TRBV2|15|-|TRBJ2-1|-
TGTGCCAGCAGCCAGGCGGGAAGCTCCTACAATGAGCAGTTCTTC
CASSQAGSSYNEQFF
>TRBV5-1|14|-|TRBJ1-4|-
TGCGCCAGCAGCTTGGGGGAATTGGGCGAAAAACTGTTTTTT
CASSLGELGEKLFF
>TRBV4-1|15|-|TRBJ2-1|-
TGCGCCAGCAGACTCGACCGTACGGGGTACAATGAGCAGTTCTTC
CASRLDRTGYNEQFF
>TRBV2|16|-|TRBJ1-1|-
TGTGCCAGCAGTGAAGTCGGCAGGTTGGGACACACTGAAGCTTTCTTT
CASSEVGRLGHTEAFF
>TRBV11-2|13|-|TRBJ2-7|-
TGTGCCAGCAGCGTCACACAGGTATACGAGCAGTACTTC
CASSVTQVYEQYF
>TRBV27|17|few|TRBJ2-1|TRBD2
TGTGCCAGCAGTTCGCGGGAGGGCCGCCCGAGTACAACAGGGCAGTTCTTC
CASSSREGRPSTTGQFF
>TRBV7-9|15|-|TRBJ2-7|TRBD2
TGTGCCAGCGTTGTACTAGCGGAGAGCTCCTACGAGCAGTACTTC
CASVVLAESSYEQYF
>TRBV18|14|-|TRBJ1-5|-
TGTGCCAGCTCACCACCGGAGAGAAATCAGCCCCAGCATTTT
CASSPPERNQPQHF
>TRBV4-3|18|-|TRBJ2-3|-
TGCGCCAGCAGCCAAGCGGTGGGTGCAGGGGTAAGGACAGATACGCAGTATTTT
CASSQAVGAGVRTDTQYF
>TRBV9|15|-|TRBJ1-2|TRBD1
TGTGCCAGCAGCGTAGGGATGGGACAGGGCCGTGGCTACACCTTC
CASSVGMGQGRGYTF
>TRBV27|16|-|TRBJ2-2|-
TGTGCCAGCAGTTTAGGGGGTAATCAAGATACCGGGGAGCTGTTTTTT
CASSLGGNQDTGELFF
>TRBV27|18|-|TRBJ1-6|TRBD1
TGTGCCAGCAGTTTAGAGGGAAGACAGGGGGTCGTTGATTCACCCCTCCACTTT
CASSLEGRQGVVDSPLHF
>TRBV7-9|15|-|TRBJ2-1|TRBD2
TGTGCCAGCAGCTTAAGAGCGGGAGTAGGAAATGAGCAGTTCTTC
CASSLRAGVGNEQFF
>TRBV4-3|20|-|TRBJ2-5|-
TGCGCCAGCAGCCTAAATTATGGATCCCCCGAGGGAAGCGCCGAAGAGACCCAGTACTTC
CASSLNYGSPEGSAEETQYF
>TRBV24-1|14|-|TRBJ2-1|TRBD1
TGTGCCACCCGAGGGGGACAGGGTCTTGTTGAGCAGTTCTTC
CATRGGQGLVEQFF
>TRBV19|13|-|TRBJ1-2|-
TGTGCCAGTAGTTCAGACAGAGACTATGGCTACACCTTC
CASSSDRDYGYTF
>TRBV6-5|15|-|TRBJ2-3|-
TGTGCCAGCAGTTACTCGAGTCAGAACACAGATACGCAGTATTTT
CASSYSSQNTDTQYF